These 8 T cell receptor beta chains originate from one sample sequenced in a study of vaccination and CD4 T cells after COVID-19 (dated by TCRdb to between 2021 and 2024). The sample's treatment or condition label is to be understood as: 10-day PBMC culture with coronavirus spike peptide pools or control peptides (ViraFEST assay). The library was generated by PCR. Sequencer: Illumina iSeq 100. DNA from cultured CD4+ T cells underwent TCR sequencing with the Oncomine TCR Beta short-read assay at the Johns Hopkins FTIC core. The public reads were reanalyzed by TCRdb: fastp trimming at Q25, MiXCR alignment, in-frame beta chains only. Under each unique CDR3 protein, matching rows form one entry showing the most common genes and DNA. For this sample there are 4,600 or so distinct CDR3 sequences; approximately 30% appear just once. The ten biggest clones cover roughly 34% of the sample. These TCRs are of unknown antigen specificity.

The sequenced sample consisted of CD4+ T cells from blood, cultured in vitro. The receptors were gathered from a human donor who had recovered from COVID-19.

In this sample, this clonotype turned up a few times. This chain connects TRBV19 to TRBJ1-2; 8 nucleotides line up with TRBD1. Germline-derived CDR1 and CDR2 are LNHDA and SQIVND (reference sequence). This CDR3 contains 17 residues. V trimming: 2 bases; J trimming: 8 bases; junction bases outside the gene matches: 16. CDR3 in amino acids: CASSIRGSGRGQRGYTF. The CDR3 DNA is TGTGCCAGTAGTATAAGGGGGTCCGGCAGGGGGCAGAGGGGCTACACCTTC.

The chain couples TRBV24-1 to TRBJ2-2; 10 bases align to TRBD1. V shed 9 bases and J 5 bases; nucleotides not matched to a gene: 2. This CDR3 has 13 amino acids. CDR1 and CDR2 (germline): KGHDR, SFDVKD. The DNA of the CDR3 is TGTGCCACCCGGGACAGGGGTACCGGGGAGCTGTTTTTT. Its translation: CATRDRGTGELFF.

The V call is TRBV19, the J call TRBJ2-7; 7 bases map to TRBD1. CDR1 is LNHDA, CDR2 SQIVND, per germline (reference sequence). The CDR3 covers 13 residues. J lost 2 bases, V lost 5 bases, and 3 bases had no gene match. In DNA form, the CDR3 reads TGTGCCAGTAGTCCCGGACAGGCCTACGAGCAGTACTTC. The encoded protein is CASSPGQAYEQYF.

The CDR3 protein is CASRVGWGFLNYEQYF. CDR3 coding DNA: TGTGCCAGCCGGGTGGGGTGGGGGTTTTTGAACTACGAGCAGTACTTC. The rearrangement links TRBV6-1 to TRBJ2-7; D possibly uses TRBD1 or TRBD2 (5 bases each). Germline V gene sequence: CDR1 MNHNS, CDR2 SASEGT. This CDR3 is 16 amino acids long. Deletions cut 8 bases from V and 3 bases from J, with 23 bases between.

The CDR3 reads CASSVDGPFSNQPQHF. The DNA of the CDR3 is TGTGCCAGCAGTGTAGATGGCCCCTTTAGCAATCAGCCCCAGCATTTT. The rearrangement uses TRBV27 and TRBJ1-5, with no clear D. CDR3 size: 16 residues. Germline CDR1 and CDR2: MNHEY and SMNVEV (reference sequence). V lost 5 bases to trimming and J lost 0 bases, with 14 bases between them.

The chain is built from TRBV28 and TRBJ2-3, with a weak D call TRBD2 (6 bases). The CDR3 contains 15 residues. Trimming took off 6 bases at V and 6 bases at J, with 19 bases between the two ends. CDR1 is MDHEN, CDR2 SYDVKM, per germline. The CDR3 region has the DNA TGTGCCAGCAGCCGGCAGGCCGGCGGGGCGGATACGCAGTATTTT. Translated: CASSRQAGGADTQYF.

The V and J genes are TRBV3-1 and TRBJ2-7, with D perhaps TRBD1 (5 bases). V lost 0 bases and J lost 3, with 9 bases in between. CDR1 is LGHDT and CDR2 is YNNKEL in the germline V gene (reference sequence). This CDR3 is built from 14 residues. This CDR3 is CASSQDGQGYEQYF. The CDR3 DNA sequence: TGTGCCAGCAGCCAAGATGGGCAGGGCTACGAGCAGTACTTC.

Remarks on this clonotype: A much more abundant neighbour one base away suggests this may be a read error. V usage is TRBV12-3 or TRBV12-4 and J usage is TRBJ1-2; D gene uncertain. The CDR3 is made up of 13 amino acids. CDR3 sequence: CASSLLASYGHTF. The CDR3 bases are TGTGCCAGCAGTTTACTGGCGTCGTATGGCCACACCTTC.